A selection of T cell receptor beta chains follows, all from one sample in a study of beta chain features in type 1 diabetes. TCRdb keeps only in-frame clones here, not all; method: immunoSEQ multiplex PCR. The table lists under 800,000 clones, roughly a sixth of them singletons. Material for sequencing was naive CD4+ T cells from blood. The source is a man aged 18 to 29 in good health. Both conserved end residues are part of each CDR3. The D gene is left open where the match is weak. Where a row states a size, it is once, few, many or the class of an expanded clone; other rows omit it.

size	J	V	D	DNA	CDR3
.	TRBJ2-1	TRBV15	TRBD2	TGTGCCACCAGCAGCGGGCGGGAGTTCAACAATGAGCAGTTCTTC	CATSSGREFNNEQFF
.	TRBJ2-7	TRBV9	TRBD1	TGTGCCAGCAGCCTCACCGACAGGGTCTACGAGCAGTACTTC	CASSLTDRVYEQYF
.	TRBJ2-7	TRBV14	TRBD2	TGTGCCTCGGGACTAGCGGGTGAGTCCTACGAGCAGTACTTC	CASGLAGESYEQYF
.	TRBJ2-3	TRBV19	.	TGTGCCAGTAGCCCCGGACTCCTCCATACGCAGTATTTT	CASSPGLLHTQYF
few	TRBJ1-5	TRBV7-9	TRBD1	TGTGCCAGCAGCTTCCAAACAGGGGTAGGCAATCAGCCCCAGCATTTT	CASSFQTGVGNQPQHF
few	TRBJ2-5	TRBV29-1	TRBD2	TGCAGCGTTGACCTCCCGCGGACTAGCGGGCAAGAGACCCAGTACTTC	CSVDLPRTSGQETQYF
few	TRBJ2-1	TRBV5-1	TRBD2	TGCGCCAGCAGCGTGCCCGGGACTAGCGGGAGGGTGGTTGAGCAGTTCTTC	CASSVPGTSGRVVEQFF
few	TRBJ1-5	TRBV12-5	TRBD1	TGTGCTAGTGGTCCCGACGTCCAGGGGGCGCGGAAGCATTTT	CASGPDVQGARKHF
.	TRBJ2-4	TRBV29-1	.	TGCAGCGTTTCTACGAGGGGCTGGGACAAAAACATTCAGTACTTC	CSVSTRGWDKNIQYF
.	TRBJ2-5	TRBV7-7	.	TGTGCTAGCAGCCCGCAAGGGGGAATTGAGACCCAGTACTTC	CASSPQGGIETQYF
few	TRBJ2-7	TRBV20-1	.	TGCAGTGCTGTAGATGGCGAGCAGTACTTC	CSAVDGEQYF
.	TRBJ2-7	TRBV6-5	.	TGTGCCAGCAGACGGACAACTTCCTACGAGCAGTACTTC	CASRRTTSYEQYF
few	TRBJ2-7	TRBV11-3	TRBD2	TGTGCCAGCAGCTTAGGCGGGGGGCACTACGAGCAGTACTTC	CASSLGGGHYEQYF
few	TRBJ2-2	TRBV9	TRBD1	TGTGCCAGCAGCTACGGGACAGAGAACACCGGGGAGCTGTTTTTT	CASSYGTENTGELFF
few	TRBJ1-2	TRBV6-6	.	TGTGCCAGCAGTACCCGCGGGGCGAACTATGGCTACACCTTC	CASSTRGANYGYTF
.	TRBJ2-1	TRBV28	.	TGTGCCAGCAGTCCCCCACTATACAGGGTGAACAACTCCTACAATGAGCAGTTCTTC	CASSPPLYRVNNSYNEQFF
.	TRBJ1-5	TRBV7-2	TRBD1	TGTGCCAGCAGCGTCGGACAGGGACCCTCCCAGCCCCAGCATTTT	CASSVGQGPSQPQHF
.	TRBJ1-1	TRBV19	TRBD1	TGTGCCAGTAGTATCCGACAGGGCACTGAAGCTTTCTTT	CASSIRQGTEAFF
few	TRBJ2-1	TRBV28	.	TGTGCCAGCAGTTTAAGAGGTTACAATGAGCAGTTCTTC	CASSLRGYNEQFF
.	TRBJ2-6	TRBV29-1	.	TGCAGCGTTGTGGTCCAGGGGAGCAGGTGGAAAAAATGGTGGAACTCTGGGGCCAACGTCCTGACTTTC	CSVVVQGSRWKKWWNSGANVLTF
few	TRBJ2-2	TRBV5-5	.	TGTGCCAGCAGCGTTACAGGGTTCAAGGACACCGGGGAGCTGTTTTTT	CASSVTGFKDTGELFF
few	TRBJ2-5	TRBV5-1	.	TGCGCCAGCAGCTTACAGCTAGGGGAGACCCAGTACTTC	CASSLQLGETQYF
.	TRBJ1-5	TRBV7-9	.	TGTGCCAGCAGCTCACAGGGAATAAGCAATCAGCCCCAGCATTTT	CASSSQGISNQPQHF
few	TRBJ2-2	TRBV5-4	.	TGTGCCAGCAGCTTTTTCGGGGGAAGAGGCGGGGAGCTGTTTTTT	CASSFFGGRGGELFF
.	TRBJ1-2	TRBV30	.	TGTGCCTGGAGTGTGGTCCAGGGTTTCTATGGCTACACCTTC	CAWSVVQGFYGYTF
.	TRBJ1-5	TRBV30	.	TGTGCCTGGAGTGTCCTCGGACAGAACCGCCGGGGTAGCAATCAGCCCCAGCATTTT	CAWSVLGQNRRGSNQPQHF
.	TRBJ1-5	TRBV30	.	TGTGCCTGGACCTTGGGCGGAACTAGCAATCAGCCCCAGCATTTT	CAWTLGGTSNQPQHF
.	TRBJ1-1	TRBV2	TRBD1	TGTGCCAGCAGTGAGGGACAGGGGCCCCGAGAAGCTTTCTTT	CASSEGQGPREAFF
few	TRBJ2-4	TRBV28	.	TGTGCCAGCTCGGGGACGGCGGAACTAGCCAAAAACATTCAGTACTTC	CASSGTAELAKNIQYF
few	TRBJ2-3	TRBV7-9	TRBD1	TGTGCCAGCAGCCCCCAGGGACAGCCCACAGATACGCAGTATTTT	CASSPQGQPTDTQYF
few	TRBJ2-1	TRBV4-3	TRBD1	TGCGCCAGCAGCCAAGATCTATGGGGACAGCTAGGCCACAATGAGCAGTTCTTC	CASSQDLWGQLGHNEQFF
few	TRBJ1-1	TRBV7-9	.	TGTGCCAGCCCTAAGGAGGGGACAAACACTGAAGCTTTCTTT	CASPKEGTNTEAFF
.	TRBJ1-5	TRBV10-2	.	TGCGCCAGCAGTGACCATCGAGGGGGGGCGAATGGCAATCAGCCCCAGCATTTT	CASSDHRGGANGNQPQHF
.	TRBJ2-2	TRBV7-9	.	TGTGCCAGCAGCAAACAGGCGGTCAGCACCGGGGAGCTGTTTTTT	CASSKQAVSTGELFF